This record concerns one T cell receptor (beta chain) sequence. The data were taken from a study of blood T cell repertoires in COVID-19. About the research overall: Sites in the United States, Italy and Spain provided acute and convalescent COVID-19 samples. From T cells, B-cell-depleted T cells, or PBMCs came the material, which was cDNA or gDNA.

The protocol was immunoSEQ multiplex PCR, while the TCRdb copy is restricted to in-frame clones and leaves out a portion. There are about 120,000 clones in the sample; about 84% occur only once, and under 2% lies in the top ten. The V gene lost 5 bases and the J gene lost 0 bases, with 16 bases spanning the gap. The germline V gene encodes CDR1 SGHNT and CDR2 YENEEA. The CDR3 has 16 residues. J is TRBJ1-2 and V is TRBV11-3; TRBD1 might be the D (5 bases). The receptor's source is a man aged 50-59 years with acute or convalescent COVID-19. What was sequenced was peripheral blood. The CDR3 DNA reads TGTGCCAGCAGCCCGAACAGGACAAGACCTAACTATGGCTACACCTTC. Encoded protein: CASSPNRTRPNYGYTF.